Presented here are 15 T cell receptor beta chains from one specimen sequenced in a study of cytomegalovirus exposure and HLA in healthy donors. It was with 60 Vbeta and 13 Jbeta primers that the PCR ran. The assay was immunoSEQ multiplex PCR, and TCRdb's table has in-frame clones only and misses some. The sample has over 150,000 clones; over 75% are singletons. Sequences were obtained from PBMCs. The source of these receptors is a boy between 2 and 10 years old in good health and CMV-seronegative.

The rearrangement links TRBV2 to TRBJ1-5; D is perhaps TRBD1 (5 bases). The CDR3 sequence is 13 residues long. Germline lookup yields CDR1 SNHLY and CDR2 FYNNEI. Deletions cut 8 bases from V and 1 base from J, with 9 bases between. The DNA of the CDR3 is TGTGCCAGCTTCGGGGGGAGCAATCAGCCCCAGCATTTT. This sequence encodes CASFGGSNQPQHF.

This chain joins TRBV15 and TRBJ2-5, with D tentatively TRBD2 (6 bases). In germline, CDR1 is LNHNV, CDR2 YYDKDF (reference sequence). This CDR3 contains 16 residues. The V end was cut by 1 base, the J end by 1 base, with 13 bases between. In DNA form, the CDR3 reads TGTGCCACCAGCAGAGGGGACTTTGGAACCCAAGAGACCCAGTACTTC. Its translation: CATSRGDFGTQETQYF.

The CDR3 DNA is TGTGCCAGCAGTGGAACAGGAGACTATGGCTACACCTTC. It codes for CASSGTGDYGYTF. The J gene is TRBJ1-2, the V gene TRBV27; D possibly corresponds to TRBD1 (5 bases). Germline V gives CDR1 MNHEY, CDR2 SMNVEV (reference sequence). The CDR3 is 13 amino acids. V dropped 5 bases and J dropped 3 bases, with 10 bases sitting between them.

This chain uses TRBV7-2 with TRBJ1-5; no reliable D call. The CDR3 length is 13 residues. CDR1 and CDR2 (germline): SGHTA, FQGNSA. Trimming removed 1 base from V and 6 bases from J, with 7 bases in between. The CDR3 DNA is TGTGCCAGCAGCTTAGGGAGGAGTCAGCCCCAGCATTTT. It codes for CASSLGRSQPQHF.

The V and J genes are TRBV7-2 and TRBJ2-7; D is possibly TRBD1 (6 bases). CDR1 and CDR2 from the germline V gene are SGHTA and FQGNSA. Trimming shortened V by 4 bases and J by 6 bases, and 10 bases separated the two germline ends. The CDR3 spans 12 residues. The CDR3 is CASSSQGIEQYF. The CDR3 nucleotides read TGTGCCAGCAGCTCCCAGGGGATCGAGCAGTACTTC. Based on the CDR3 plus reference TRBV7-2 and TRBJ2-7, the full variable domain is GAGVSQSPSNKVTEKGKDVELRCDPISGHTALYWYRQSLGQGLEFLIYFQGNSAPDKSGLPSDRFSAERTGGSVSTLTIQRTQQEDSAVYLCASSSQGIEQYFGPGTRLTVT.

In nucleotides, the CDR3 is TGTGCCAGCAGCTTAGGGACAGGGGGGTTCAACGAGCAGTACTTC. It translates to CASSLGTGGFNEQYF. The chain combines TRBV7-2 with TRBJ2-7, with 10 bases that match TRBD1. From germline, CDR1 is SGHTA and CDR2 FQGNSA. The CDR3 is 15 amino acids. Trimming took 1 base from V and 5 from J; bases not matched to a gene: 5. Full variable domain (outside the CDR3, taken from reference TRBV7-2 and TRBJ2-7): GAGVSQSPSNKVTEKGKDVELRCDPISGHTALYWYRQSLGQGLEFLIYFQGNSAPDKSGLPSDRFSAERTGGSVSTLTIQRTQQEDSAVYLCASSLGTGGFNEQYFGPGTRLTVT.

J is TRBJ2-3 and V is TRBV6-5; D uncertain. V lost 6 bases and J 2 bases, leaving 9 bases between the germline ends. The CDR3 is 13 residues long. In germline, CDR1 is MNHEY, CDR2 SVGAGI. CDR3: CASSRSHTDTQYF. CDR3 coding DNA: TGTGCCAGCAGCAGATCTCACACAGATACGCAGTATTTT.

This chain links TRBV29-1 with TRBJ1-3; TRBD1 matches 7 bases. V lost 7 bases and J lost 4; bases outside the gene matches: 7. This CDR3 is built from 13 residues. The germline gives CDR1 SQVTM, CDR2 ANQGSEA. CDR3: CSAGQAGGNTIYF. CDR3 DNA: TGCAGCGCCGGACAGGCGGGAGGAAACACCATATATTTT.

Here the CDR3 reads CASSWWGGYGYTF. CDR3 in DNA: TGTGCCAGCAGTTGGTGGGGAGGCTATGGCTACACCTTC. The chain is built from TRBV27 and TRBJ1-2; D uncertain. The CDR3 contains 13 residues. Between the trimmed V and J ends, which lost 4 bases and 4 bases, there was a span of 10 bases. The germline V gene encodes CDR1 MNHEY and CDR2 SMNVEV (reference sequence).

The chain couples TRBV2 to TRBJ1-2; 7 positions agree with TRBD1. Germline trimming cut 6 bases from V and 8 bases from J; bases unmatched to any gene: 12. Germline loops: CDR1 SNHLY, CDR2 FYNNEI. The CDR3 runs 14 residues. The CDR3 loop is CASRPTPGGGGYTF. The CDR3 DNA reads TGTGCCAGCAGACCCACCCCAGGGGGTGGAGGCTACACCTTC.

This chain uses TRBV15 with TRBJ2-7; no firm D call. Per germline, CDR1 LNHNV and CDR2 YYDKDF (reference sequence). The CDR3 totals 14 residues. Trimming cost V 0 bases and J 1 base, with 7 bases left between them. The CDR3: CATSRDRGSYEQYF. CDR3 coding DNA: TGTGCCACCAGCAGAGATAGAGGTTCCTACGAGCAGTACTTC. The full variable domain, its missing parts supplied by reference TRBV15 and TRBJ2-7, is DAMVIQNPRYQVTQFGKPVTLSCSQTLNHNVMYWYQQKSSQAPKLLFHYYDKDFNNEADTPDNFQSRRPNTSFCFLDIRSPGLGDTAMYLCATSRDRGSYEQYFGPGTRLTVT.

The chain couples TRBV5-6 to TRBJ2-7; TRBD1 matches 8 bases. The CDR3 spans 16 residues. The germline CDR1 and CDR2 sequences are SGHDT and YYEEEE. V lost 0 bases and J lost 0; bases outside the gene matches: 5. The CDR3 bases are TGTGCCAGCAGCTTGGGGTGGACAGGGAGCTCCTACGAGCAGTACTTC. The encoded protein is CASSLGWTGSSYEQYF.

This clone was recorded a few times. V and J are TRBV2 and TRBJ2-7; TRBD1 matches at 7 bases. The J segment lost 2 bases and the V segment lost 5 bases, leaving 3 bases of the junction unmatched. CDR1 and CDR2 from the germline V gene are SNHLY and FYNNEI. CDR3 size: 13 residues. In DNA form, the CDR3 reads TGTGCCAGCAGTCCCACAGGGGCCTACGAGCAGTACTTC. Its translation: CASSPTGAYEQYF.

The rearrangement uses TRBV21-1 and TRBJ1-5; TRBD1, as called in the table, went unchecked against the DNA. TRBV21-1 is classified as a pseudogene. The CDR3 runs 16 residues. CDR3 nucleotide sequence: TGTGCCAGCAGCAAAGAGACAGGGATACCCAATCAGCCCCAGCATTTT. It yields the protein CASSKETGIPNQPQHF.

The chain uses TRBV20-1 and TRBJ2-7; D is unresolved. This CDR3 has 11 amino acids. Germline CDR1 and CDR2: DFQATT and SNEGSKA (reference sequence). V lost 3 bases, J lost 4 bases, and 7 bases lay in between. The CDR3 region is CSASLQYEQYF. The CDR3 region has the DNA TGCAGTGCTAGCCTGCAGTACGAGCAGTACTTC.